The subject of this entry is one TCR beta chain. Seattle researchers signed up patients amid active infection and tracked them longitudinally. This sample was taken from a study of blood T cell repertoires in COVID-19. Study details: Acute and convalescent COVID-19 samples came from the United States, Italy and Spain. T cells, B-cell-depleted T cells, or PBMCs supplied cDNA or gDNA.

Germline assignment: CDR1 WNHNN and CDR2 SYGVQD (reference sequence). This CDR3 comprises 15 residues. V dropped 8 bases and J dropped 5; count of bases not matched to a gene: 14. Authors' processing steps: Estimation of nucleated cell counts relied on the amplification of reference gene primers. Repertoires were generated with immunoSEQ multiplex PCR, while TCRdb's copy carries only in-frame clones and drops some. V, J and clone size are taken as reported in that table, and D and trimming were inferred from the DNA itself. The sample holds 300,000 to 450,000 clones, roughly 89% seen once. The sequenced material came from peripheral blood. V is TRBV10-1 and J is TRBJ1-1, with 7 bases matching TRBD1. The TCR originated in a woman aged 55-69 years with COVID-19, enrolled during active disease. The CDR3 region is CASPQIGTVRTEAFF. The CDR3 nucleotides are TGCGCCAGCCCCCAAATCGGGACAGTGAGGACTGAAGCTTTCTTT.